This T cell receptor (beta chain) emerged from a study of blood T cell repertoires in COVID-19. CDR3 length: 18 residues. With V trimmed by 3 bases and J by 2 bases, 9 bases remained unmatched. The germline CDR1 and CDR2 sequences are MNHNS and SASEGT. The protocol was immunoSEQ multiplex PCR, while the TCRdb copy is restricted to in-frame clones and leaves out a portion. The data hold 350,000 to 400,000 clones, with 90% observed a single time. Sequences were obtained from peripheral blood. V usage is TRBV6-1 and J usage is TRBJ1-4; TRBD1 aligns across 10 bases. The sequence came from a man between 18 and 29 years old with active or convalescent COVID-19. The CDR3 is CASSDAGQGRWTNEKLFF. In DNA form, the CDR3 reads TGTGCCAGCAGTGACGCGGGACAGGGGAGGTGGACTAATGAAAAACTGTTTTTT.